The T cell receptor (beta chain) under discussion was sequenced for a study of human T cells and chemical hapten exposure. Unfractionated whole blood was the source of the extracted total RNA. The count of this clonotype is one. V trimming: 0 bases; J trimming: 3 bases; junction bases outside the gene matches: 7. CDR3 length: 18 residues. CDR1 is SGHRS, CDR2 YFSETQ, per germline. The study used a library that attached unique molecular identifiers to individual cDNA molecules. TCRdb passed the reads through MiXCR, listing each CDR3 protein once. The sample yields 95,000 to 150,000 distinct CDR3 sequences, around 9% seen once.

The V and J genes are TRBV5-1 and TRBJ2-6, with TRBD1 matching 9 bases. The clonotype comes from a human donor in good health. Some clones in this sample may be carry-over from other donors' samples. Input material: whole blood. The CDR3 loop reads CASSLATGGAFGANVLTF. CDR3 sequence (DNA): TGCGCCAGCAGCTTGGCCACAGGGGGCGCGTTTGGGGCCAACGTCCTGACTTTC.